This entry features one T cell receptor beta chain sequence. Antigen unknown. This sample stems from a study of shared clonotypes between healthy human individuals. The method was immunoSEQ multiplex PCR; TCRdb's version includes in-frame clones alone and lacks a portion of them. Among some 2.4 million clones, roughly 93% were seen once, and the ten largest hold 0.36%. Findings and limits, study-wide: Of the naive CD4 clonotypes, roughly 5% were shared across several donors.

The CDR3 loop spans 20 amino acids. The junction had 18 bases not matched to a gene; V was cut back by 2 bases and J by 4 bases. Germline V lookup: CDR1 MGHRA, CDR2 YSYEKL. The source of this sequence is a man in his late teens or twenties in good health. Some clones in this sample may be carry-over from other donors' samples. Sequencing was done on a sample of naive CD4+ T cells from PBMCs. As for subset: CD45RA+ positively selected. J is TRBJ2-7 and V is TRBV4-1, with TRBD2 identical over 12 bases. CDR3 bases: TGCGCCAGCAGCCAATTTTCTCTTCCACCCGGGACTAGCGGGTCTTACGAGCAGTACTTC. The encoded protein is CASSQFSLPPGTSGSYEQYF.